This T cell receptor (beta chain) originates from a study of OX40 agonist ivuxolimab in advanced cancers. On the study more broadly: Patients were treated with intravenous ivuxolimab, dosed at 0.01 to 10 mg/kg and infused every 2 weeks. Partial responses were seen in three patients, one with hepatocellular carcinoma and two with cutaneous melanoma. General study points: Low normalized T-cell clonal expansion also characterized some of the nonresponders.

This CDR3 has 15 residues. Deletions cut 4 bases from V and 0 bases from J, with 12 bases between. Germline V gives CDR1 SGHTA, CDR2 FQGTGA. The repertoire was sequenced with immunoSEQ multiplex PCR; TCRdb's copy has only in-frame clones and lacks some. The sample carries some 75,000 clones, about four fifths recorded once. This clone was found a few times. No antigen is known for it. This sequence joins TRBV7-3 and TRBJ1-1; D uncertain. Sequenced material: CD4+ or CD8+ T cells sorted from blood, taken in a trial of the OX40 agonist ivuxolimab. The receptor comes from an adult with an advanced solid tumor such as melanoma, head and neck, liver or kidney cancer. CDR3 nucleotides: TGTGCCAGCAGCTCGGTGGGCAGCATGAACACTGAAGCTTTCTTT. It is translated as CASSSVGSMNTEAFF.